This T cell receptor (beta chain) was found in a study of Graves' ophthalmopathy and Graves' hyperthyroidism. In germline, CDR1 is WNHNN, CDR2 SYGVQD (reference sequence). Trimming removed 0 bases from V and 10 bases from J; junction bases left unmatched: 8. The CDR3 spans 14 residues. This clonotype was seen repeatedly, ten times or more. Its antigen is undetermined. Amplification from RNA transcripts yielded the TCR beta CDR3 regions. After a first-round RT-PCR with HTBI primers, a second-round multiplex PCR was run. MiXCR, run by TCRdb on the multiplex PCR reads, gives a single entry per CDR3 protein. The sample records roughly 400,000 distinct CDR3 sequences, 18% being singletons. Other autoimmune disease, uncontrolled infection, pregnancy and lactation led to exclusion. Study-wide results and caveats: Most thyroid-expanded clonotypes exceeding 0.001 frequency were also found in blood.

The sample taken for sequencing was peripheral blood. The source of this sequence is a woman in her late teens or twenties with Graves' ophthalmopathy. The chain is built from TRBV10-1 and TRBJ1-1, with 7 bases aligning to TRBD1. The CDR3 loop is CASSESGGLEGAFF. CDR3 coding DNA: TGCGCCAGCAGTGAGTCAGGGGGCCTCGAGGGAGCTTTCTTT.